These 29 T cell receptor beta chains were sequenced from one sample in a study of regulatory T cells in long-lasting Graves disease. This sample's time point: persistent/refractory GD, antithyroid drugs over 5 years with positive TRAb. There was RNA extracted from PBMCs, and the TCR library was made from it. Arm-PCR of CDR3 regions and iRepertoire HTBI primers were the basis on which TCR beta libraries were built. TCRdb processed the multiplex PCR reads anew with MiXCR; each CDR3 protein has one entry. In the table there are about 660,000 distinct CDR3 sequences, 30% of which are singletons. The sequencing here drew on peripheral blood mononuclear cells (PBMCs), taken when the disease was refractory, from a patient treated with antithyroid drugs. The receptors derive from a female donor with Graves disease.

This rearrangement joins TRBV2 to TRBJ2-7; weak D call: TRBD2 (6 bases). The CDR3 covers 14 residues. The V end lost 4 bases, the J end lost 2 bases, and 12 bases lay between the germline ends. Germline V gene lookup returns CDR1 SNHLY and CDR2 FYNNEI. The CDR3: CASSAYSGAYEQYF. In DNA form, the CDR3 reads TGTGCCAGCAGTGCCTACTCGGGAGCCTACGAGCAGTACTTC.

This clonotype showed up just a few times. V gene TRBV12-3 or TRBV12-4 combines with J gene TRBJ1-5; 10 bases align to TRBD1. With 6 bases clipped from V and 1 base from J, the junction kept 9 bases outside the gene matches. The CDR3 runs 17 residues. The DNA of the CDR3 is TGTGCCAGCAGCAGACAGGGGGCAGGTACGAGCAATCAGCCCCAGCATTTT. Translation: CASSRQGAGTSNQPQHF.

This clonotype was recorded a few times. V is TRBV7-9 and J is TRBJ2-5; 9 bases align to TRBD1. This CDR3 spans 14 amino acids. V lost 10 bases to trimming and J lost 0 bases; unmatched junction nucleotides: 6. Per the germline V gene, CDR1 is SEHNR and CDR2 is FQNEAQ (reference sequence). Written as DNA, the CDR3 is TGTGCCATCGCGGGACAGGGTAACCAAGAGACCCAGTACTTC. It yields the protein CAIAGQGNQETQYF.

The rearrangement links TRBV10-3 to TRBJ2-7; no clear D gene. CDR1 and CDR2 (germline): ENHRY, SYGVKD. Trimming removed 0 bases at V and 3 bases at J, with 21 bases between. The CDR3 is 18 amino acids. The CDR3 is CAISESNSAQAKLYEQYF. The DNA of the CDR3 is TGTGCCATCAGTGAGTCGAATTCCGCGCAGGCGAAACTCTACGAGCAGTACTTC.

This clonotype was counted many times. This chain joins TRBV6-2 or TRBV6-3 and TRBJ2-7; 10 bases are shared with TRBD2. This CDR3 comprises 16 residues. V trimming: 0 bases; J trimming: 3 bases; junction bases outside the gene matches: 5. Germline-derived CDR1 and CDR2 are MNHEY and SVGEGT. DNA for the CDR3: TGTGCCAGCAGTTACTCGACATCTAGCGGGGGCTACGAGCAGTACTTC. The encoded protein is CASSYSTSSGGYEQYF.

The chain joins TRBV20-1 to TRBJ2-7; TRBD1 matches 7 bases. The V gene end was trimmed by 3 bases and the J gene end by 2 bases; junction bases not matched to a gene: 10. Germline CDR1 DFQATT, CDR2 SNEGSKA (reference sequence). This CDR3 has 15 residues. CDR3 residues: CSASLRDRAPYEQYF. The CDR3 DNA is TGCAGTGCTAGCCTCCGAGACAGGGCCCCCTACGAGCAGTACTTC.

This clonotype came up many times. The chain uses TRBV11-2 and TRBJ2-5; tentatively, D is TRBD1 or TRBD2 (5 bases each). V shed 3 bases and J shed 5 bases, with 13 bases lying between them. Per the germline V gene, CDR1 is SGHAT and CDR2 is FQNNGV. CDR3 length equals 14 residues. CDR3 sequence reads: CASSFRGREETQYF. The CDR3 coding sequence is TGTGCCAGCAGCTTTAGGGGAAGGGAGGAGACCCAGTACTTC.

The chain is built from TRBV6-1 and TRBJ1-5; D gene uncertain. Germline loops: CDR1 MNHNS, CDR2 SASEGT. There are 12 residues in the CDR3. With 7 bases removed from V and 4 bases from J, the gap between germline ends came to 8 bases. CDR3 bases: TGTGCCAGCATCGGGGTGAATCAGCCCCAGCATTTT. Translated, it gives CASIGVNQPQHF.

This clonotype has a count of ten or more. This rearrangement joins TRBV5-1 to TRBJ2-7, with TRBD2 identical over 15 bases. Trimming at V came to 4 bases and at J to 4 bases, leaving 6 bases not matched to a gene. The CDR3 is 16 residues long. Germline CDR1 SGHRS, CDR2 YFSETQ. Written as DNA, the CDR3 is TGCGCCAGCAGCGACGAGGGACTAGCGGGAGGATACGAGCAGTACTTC. Its protein is CASSDEGLAGGYEQYF.

The table lists this clonotype with a count of one. The V gene is TRBV29-1, the J gene TRBJ1-2; perhaps TRBD1 as D (5 bases). In germline, CDR1 is SQVTM, CDR2 ANQGSEA. V was cut by 6 bases and J by 4 bases, with 24 bases left in between. CDR3 length: 16 amino acids. CDR3 DNA: TGCAGCGTCGGGGGAACGGGCCGCCCAGGGCTCTATGGCTACACCTTC. This encodes CSVGGTGRPGLYGYTF.

CDR3 in amino acids: CATAGQAPYGYTF. For the CDR3, the DNA is TGTGCCACGGCGGGACAGGCACCCTATGGCTACACCTTC. The chain has TRBV18 and TRBJ1-2; 8 nucleotides line up with TRBD1. Germline CDR1 KGHSH, CDR2 LQKENI. This CDR3 is built from 13 residues. Trimming at V came to 10 bases and at J to 4 bases, leaving 8 bases not matched to a gene.

The chain couples TRBV6-1 to TRBJ1-1; 7 bases are shared with TRBD1. This CDR3 region has 14 residues. Losses at the gene ends were 10 bases for V and 0 bases for J; bases not matched to a gene: 8. CDR1 MNHNS and CDR2 SASEGT come from the germline V gene. The CDR3 sequence: CATNPTGVNTEAFF. The CDR3 nucleotides read TGTGCCACCAACCCAACAGGGGTGAACACTGAAGCTTTCTTT.

This clonotype is a singleton in its sample. The rearrangement links TRBV5-1 to TRBJ1-2; a weak D match, TRBD1 (6 bases). The V and J ends lost 7 bases and 4 bases respectively, with 14 bases between them. Germline loops: CDR1 SGHRS, CDR2 YFSETQ. This CDR3 spans 13 amino acids. The CDR3 bases are TGCGCCAGCGCCACAGGGAGCGGCTATGGCTACACCTTC. Translated, it gives CASATGSGYGYTF.

This clonotype showed up many times. The chain couples TRBV11-2 to TRBJ1-1, with 7 bases aligning to TRBD1. Germline lookup yields CDR1 SGHAT and CDR2 FQNNGV. Trimming cost V 8 bases and J 0 bases; bases outside gene matches: 9. The CDR3 extends over 15 amino acids. CDR3 sequence (DNA): TGTGCCAGCTCTTTTTTGACAGGGTTGAACACTGAAGCTTTCTTT. Its translation is CASSFLTGLNTEAFF.

V gene TRBV2 combines with J gene TRBJ2-3, with D unresolved. V lost 4 bases and J lost 0, with 11 bases in between. CDR1 SNHLY and CDR2 FYNNEI come from the germline V gene. CDR3 length equals 15 residues. As DNA, the CDR3 is TGTGCCAGCAGTGGGTTCGGCGCTAGCACAGATACGCAGTATTTT. Residues: CASSGFGASTDTQYF.

J is TRBJ2-7 and V is TRBV29-1; D may correspond to TRBD1 or TRBD2 (5 bases each). Germline CDR1 reads SQVTM; CDR2 reads ANQGSEA. This CDR3 is 16 amino acids long. Trimming pared 7 bases from V and 0 bases from J, leaving 22 bases between. Written as DNA, the CDR3 is TGCAGCGCTTACCTCGGGGCAACGACGAGCTCCTACGAGCAGTACTTC. Protein sequence: CSAYLGATTSSYEQYF.

This clonotype has at least ten counts. The chain joins TRBV12-3 or TRBV12-4 to TRBJ2-4; D might be TRBD2 (6 bases). V was shortened by 1 base and J by 0 bases, with 7 bases between the two germline ends. CDR3 length equals 15 residues. CDR3 sequence reads: CASSLEGLAKNIQYF. The CDR3 bases are TGTGCCAGCAGTTTAGAGGGACTAGCCAAAAACATTCAGTACTTC.

The J gene is TRBJ2-7, the V gene TRBV6-1; D might be TRBD1 (6 bases). Germline assignment: CDR1 MNHNS and CDR2 SASEGT. With 6 bases removed from V and 2 bases from J, the gap between germline ends came to 11 bases. CDR3 length equals 13 residues. The CDR3 nucleotides read TGTGCCAGCAGCACAGGGTCGGCCTACGAGCAGTACTTC. This translates into CASSTGSAYEQYF.

This clonotype came up a few times. This sequence joins TRBV12-3 or TRBV12-4 and TRBJ1-6; the D is unclear. V lost 6 bases and J lost 5, with 8 bases in between. This CDR3 region has 13 residues. The CDR3 region is CASSHRNNSPLHF. The CDR3 DNA follows: TGTGCCAGCAGCCACCGTAATAATTCACCCCTCCACTTT.

About this clonotype: The junction differs from germline at one of its ends, possibly a read error. This chain uses TRBV6-5 with TRBJ2-7; 11 nucleotides line up with TRBD2. The germline V gene encodes CDR1 MNHEY and CDR2 SVGAGI. The CDR3 is 14 residues long. CDR3 coding DNA: TGTGCCAGCAGTTACTCGACTAGCGGGACCGACAGATCCTTC. It codes for CASSYSTSGTDRSF.

The chain employs TRBV20-1 and TRBJ1-3; 9 bases agree with TRBD1. The CDR3 sequence is 15 residues long. The germline CDR1 and CDR2 sequences are DFQATT and SNEGSKA (reference sequence). The trim removed 0 bases at V and 3 bases at J, leaving 3 bases unmatched. CDR3 DNA sequence: TGCAGTGCTAGAGATGGGACAGGGTTTGGAAACACCATATATTTT. Protein sequence: CSARDGTGFGNTIYF.

This clonotype was counted at least ten times. The rearrangement uses TRBV7-9 and TRBJ1-1; D remains unclear. CDR1 and CDR2 from the germline V gene are SEHNR and FQNEAQ (reference sequence). The V and J ends lost 6 bases and 0 bases respectively, with 11 bases between them. The CDR3 extends over 14 amino acids. The CDR3: CASSFSGMNTEAFF. The DNA of the CDR3 is TGTGCCAGCAGTTTCTCTGGTATGAACACTGAAGCTTTCTTT. The full variable domain, completed using reference TRBV7-9 and TRBJ1-1, is DTGVSQNPRHKITKRGQNVTFRCDPISEHNRLYWYRQTLGQGPEFLTYFQNEAQLEKSRLLSDRFSAERPKGSFSTLEIQRTEQGDSAMYLCASSFSGMNTEAFFGQGTRLTVV.

The chain uses TRBV25-1 and TRBJ2-2; maybe TRBD1 (5 bases). The CDR3 extends over 14 amino acids. Germline V gene data show CDR1 as MGHDK and CDR2 as SYGVNS. V lost 0 bases, J lost 7 bases, and 9 bases lay in between. The CDR3 region has the DNA TGTGCCAGCAGTGAATACAAGGGGCTCGGGGAGCTGTTTTTT. Its translation is CASSEYKGLGELFF.

To note about this clonotype: Mismatch with germline at one junction end may stem from a read error. This chain joins TRBV3-1 and TRBJ1-2; weak D call: TRBD1 (5 bases). CDR1 LGHDT and CDR2 YNNKEL come from the germline V gene (reference sequence). CDR3 length equals 14 residues. This CDR3 reads CASSQDSGRAEVKF. For the CDR3, the DNA is TGTGCCAGCAGCCAAGATAGTGGCAGGGCGGAAGTAAAGTTC.

The chain combines TRBV29-1 with TRBJ1-2; TRBD1 matches 9 bases. The CDR3 runs to 14 residues. Per the germline V gene, CDR1 is SQVTM and CDR2 is ANQGSEA. Unmatched junction bases numbered 8, after V lost 1 base and J lost 8 bases. CDR3 nucleotides: TGCAGCGTTGAAGCAACCGGGACAGGGCAGGGCTACACCTTC. This translates into CSVEATGTGQGYTF.

The table lists this clonotype with a few counts. The J gene is TRBJ1-3, the V gene TRBV28; 8 bases are a match to TRBD1. This CDR3 has 15 amino acids. Germline CDR1 MDHEN, CDR2 SYDVKM. V dropped 6 bases and J dropped 3; count of bases not matched to a gene: 7. Here the CDR3 reads CASRQSGGIGNTIYF. The CDR3 coding sequence is TGTGCCAGCAGGCAATCAGGGGGCATTGGAAACACCATATATTTT. Complete variable domain (other parts from reference TRBV28 and TRBJ1-3): DVKVTQSSRYLVKRTGEKVFLECVQDMDHENMFWYRQDPGLGLRLIYFSYDVKMKEKGDIPEGYSVSREKKERFSLILESASTNQTSMYLCASRQSGGIGNTIYFGEGSWLTVV.

A few counts support this clonotype. V and J are TRBV19 and TRBJ1-5; D not resolved. The V gene's germline CDR1 is LNHDA and CDR2 SQIVND (reference sequence). Trimming removed 9 bases from V and 0 bases from J, with 12 bases in between. The CDR3 runs 14 residues. For the CDR3, the DNA is TGTGCCAGCAGTTACAGTCATAGCAATCAGCCCCAGCATTTT. It encodes CASSYSHSNQPQHF.

The chain couples TRBV11-2 to TRBJ1-2; 12 positions match TRBD1. Germline V gene lookup returns CDR1 SGHAT and CDR2 FQNNGV. With 4 bases clipped from V and 10 bases from J, the junction kept 19 bases outside the gene matches. CDR3 size: 18 residues. CDR3 protein: CASSSGRVGTGGVNAYTF. The CDR3 DNA sequence: TGTGCCAGCAGCTCAGGTCGAGTTGGGACAGGGGGCGTCAATGCCTACACCTTC. Filled out from reference TRBV11-2 and TRBJ1-2, the complete variable domain reads EAGVAQSPRYKIIEKRQSVAFWCNPISGHATLYWYQQILGQGPKLLIQFQNNGVVDDSQLPKDRFSAERLKGVDSTLKIQPAKLEDSAVYLCASSSGRVGTGGVNAYTFGSGTRLTVV.

This chain links TRBV5-1 with TRBJ2-5, with 7 bases that match TRBD1. There are 15 residues in the CDR3. From germline, CDR1 is SGHRS and CDR2 YFSETQ. V shed 0 bases and J 2 bases; nucleotides not matched to a gene: 4. The CDR3, as DNA: TGCGCCAGCAGCTTGGGTGACAGGGTTCAAGAGACCCAGTACTTC. This gives the protein CASSLGDRVQETQYF.